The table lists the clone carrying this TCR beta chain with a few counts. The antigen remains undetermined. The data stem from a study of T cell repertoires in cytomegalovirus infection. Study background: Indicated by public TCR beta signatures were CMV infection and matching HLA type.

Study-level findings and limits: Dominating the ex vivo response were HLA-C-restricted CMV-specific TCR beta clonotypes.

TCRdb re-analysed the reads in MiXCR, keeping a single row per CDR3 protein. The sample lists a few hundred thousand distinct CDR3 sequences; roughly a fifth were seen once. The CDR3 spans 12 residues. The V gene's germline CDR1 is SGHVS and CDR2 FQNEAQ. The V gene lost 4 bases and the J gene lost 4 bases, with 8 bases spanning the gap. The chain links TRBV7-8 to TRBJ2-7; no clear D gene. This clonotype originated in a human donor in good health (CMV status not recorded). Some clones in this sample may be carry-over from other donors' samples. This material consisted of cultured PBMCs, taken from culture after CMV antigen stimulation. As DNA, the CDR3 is TGTGCCAGCAGCTATGCAGAGTACGAGCAGTACTTC. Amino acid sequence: CASSYAEYEQYF. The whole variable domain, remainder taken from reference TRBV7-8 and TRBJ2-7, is GAGVSQSPRYKVAKRGQDVALRCDPISGHVSLFWYQQALGQGPEFLTYFQNEAQLDKSGLPSDRFFAERPEGSVSTLKIQRTQQEDSAVYLCASSYAEYEQYFGPGTRLTVT.